This is a list of T cell receptor beta chains from one sample in a study of cytotoxic CD8 clonotypes in ibrutinib-treated CLL. Profiling relied on immunoSEQ multiplex PCR, and the TCRdb table lists in-frame clones only, not all of them. The sample yields about 76,000 clones, less than 85% seen once. The sequencing here drew on PBMCs, taken after 24 months of ibrutinib treatment. The receptor set was obtained from a human donor with chronic lymphocytic leukemia. CDR3s include the opening cysteine and the closing phenylalanine or tryptophan. Each record gives: V gene, CDR3 protein.

>TRBV5-6
CASSWKGRAGGTDTQYF
>TRBV9
CASSVAGTGVVGTEAFF
>TRBV5-4
CASSPRGLTSGANVLTF
>TRBV30
CAWGSGTSGTNEQFF
>TRBV15
CATSRDLMAKNIQYF
>TRBV28
CASTGQVEGYTF
>TRBV28
CASKGNSGRSGAGETQYF
>TRBV7-2
CASSLHQGYGYTF
>TRBV28
CASSLFPSGSYTGELFF
>TRBV19
CASSIGLAGETQYF
>TRBV9
CASSVLGEGSGELFF
>TRBV27
CASSQTLGPARTDTQYF
>TRBV18
CASSPGASSYNEQFF
>TRBV6-5
CASRRRDQETQYF
>TRBV7-9
CASSLDRLAGGNEQFF
>TRBV18
CASKPAGGPTDTQYF
>TRBV7-9
CASRQGIGTQYF
>TRBV18
CASSPKGTGVNTGELFF
>TRBV5-4
CASSLSSPQGHEQFF
>TRBV5-1
CASSPRAGGYNEQFF
>TRBV4-2
CASSQDWPGSKETQYF
>TRBV28
CASSSWDRGQLGYGYTF
>TRBV28
CASSLVSGRALAKNIQYF
>TRBV2
CASKAGTRVNEKLFF
>TRBV9
CASAIDRVIGDTQYF
>TRBV19
CASRPGLTTDTQYF
>TRBV2
CASSEGPMNTEAFF
>TRBV28
CASILTENTEAFF
>TRBV5-4
CASSLASPPSGQYF
>TRBV15
CATSRDGLAVSEQFF
>TRBV4-1
CASRETFSTDTQYF
>TRBV30
CAWRQGALRYF
>TRBV29-1
CSVSTGGETEAFF
>TRBV19
CASSISGGSYNEQFF
>TRBV4-1
CASGQGSNTGELFF
>TRBV5-1
CASSLDAVNTEAFF
>TRBV6-5
CASTRDRDLEQFF
>TRBV4-3
CASSQVGRGNNEQFF
>TRBV30
CAWSSGTSGRAREQYF
>TRBV18
CASSPSGHDGYTF
>TRBV9
CASSSGTFQETQYF
>TRBV2
CASSDDGEEQFF